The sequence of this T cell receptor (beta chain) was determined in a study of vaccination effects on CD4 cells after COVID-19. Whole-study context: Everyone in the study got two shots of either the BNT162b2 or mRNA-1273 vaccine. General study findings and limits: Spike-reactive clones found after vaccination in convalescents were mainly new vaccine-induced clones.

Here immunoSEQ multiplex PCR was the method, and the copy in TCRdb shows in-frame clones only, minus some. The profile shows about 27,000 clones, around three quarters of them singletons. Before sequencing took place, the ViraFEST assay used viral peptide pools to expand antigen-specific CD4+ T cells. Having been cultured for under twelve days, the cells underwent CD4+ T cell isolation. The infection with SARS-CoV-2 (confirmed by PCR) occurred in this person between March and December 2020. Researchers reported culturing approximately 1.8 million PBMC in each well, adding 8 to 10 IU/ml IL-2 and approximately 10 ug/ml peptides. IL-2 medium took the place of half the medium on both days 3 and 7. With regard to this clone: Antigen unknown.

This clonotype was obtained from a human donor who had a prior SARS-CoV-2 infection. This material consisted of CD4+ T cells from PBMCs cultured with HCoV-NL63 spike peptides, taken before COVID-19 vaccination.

This CDR3 reads CASSLAIGVASNEQFF. CDR3 nucleotides: TGTGCCAGCAGCTTGGCCATAGGGGTAGCCTCCAATGAGCAGTTCTTC. V usage is TRBV5-4 and J usage is TRBJ2-1, with a tentative D call TRBD1 (5 bases). This CDR3 region has 16 residues. CDR1 SGHNT and CDR2 YYREEE come from the germline V gene (reference sequence). The V and J ends lost 0 bases and 6 bases respectively, with 16 bases between them.